This T cell receptor (beta chain) was identified during a study of T cell responses to AZD1222 COVID-19 vaccine. Whole-study results and caveats: White British people made up most donors, females outnumbered males, and clonal diversity was possibly underestimated. No repertoire was sampled before or during the peak T cell response, only after it. Reportedly, nearly half of unique spike TCRs recognized epitopes outside B.1.351/B.1.1.7 mutations.

This clone showed up just a few times. What it binds is unknown. The data were produced by immunoSEQ multiplex PCR, yet TCRdb's version contains in-frame clones alone and is incomplete. This table has around 100,000 clones, 88% appearing once. The CDR3 extends over 12 amino acids. V lost 4 bases and J 5 bases, leaving 5 bases between the germline ends. Germline V gene lookup returns CDR1 LGHNA and CDR2 YSLEER. V is TRBV4-3 and J is TRBJ2-2; D is undetermined. The sequenced sample was peripheral blood, obtained on day 0 of AZD1222 vaccination. The sequence came from an adult in good health. This CDR3 is CASSRGTGELFF. CDR3 bases: TGCGCCAGCAGCCGTGGGACCGGGGAGCTGTTTTTT.